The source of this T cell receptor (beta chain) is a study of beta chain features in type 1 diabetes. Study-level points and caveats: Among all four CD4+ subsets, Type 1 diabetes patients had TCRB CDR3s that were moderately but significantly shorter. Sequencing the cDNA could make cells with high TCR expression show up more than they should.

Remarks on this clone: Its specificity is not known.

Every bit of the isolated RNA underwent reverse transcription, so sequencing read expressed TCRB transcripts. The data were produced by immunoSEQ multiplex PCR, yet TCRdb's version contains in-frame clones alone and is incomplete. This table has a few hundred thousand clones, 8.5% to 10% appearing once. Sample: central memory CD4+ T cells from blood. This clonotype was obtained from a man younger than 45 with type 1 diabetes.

The CDR3 coding sequence is TGTGCCAGCAGTGGAGGGACTAGCGGGATGGAGTACGAGCAGTACTTC. As protein: CASSGGTSGMEYEQYF. The chain has TRBV9 and TRBJ2-7; TRBD2 aligns across 13 bases. The germline V gene encodes CDR1 SGDLS and CDR2 YYNGEE. V was clipped by 5 bases and J by 4 bases; unmatched bases: 9. This CDR3 is 16 amino acids long.